This T cell receptor beta chain was identified in a study of shared clonotypes between healthy human individuals. The germline V gene encodes CDR1 ENHRY and CDR2 SYGVKD. CDR3 length equals 14 residues. V dropped 5 bases and J dropped 4; count of bases not matched to a gene: 5. Every immunoSEQ plate was one replicate of a subset's evenly spread DNA. Original processing notes: Filtering differed for immunoSEQ, which gave only junction sequences without quality scores. Only in-frame clones appear in the TCRdb table, and some are missing; sequencing was by immunoSEQ multiplex PCR. V, J and clone size are taken as reported in that table, and D and trimming were inferred from the DNA itself. Of more than 400,000 clones listed, 90% to 97% are singletons. This clone was recorded only once.

The gene calls are TRBV10-3 and TRBJ2-1; TRBD1 matches 7 bases. The sequenced sample consisted of naive CD4+ T cells sorted from blood. As for subset: CD45RA+ positively selected. The sequence was obtained from a woman aged 25 to 39 in good health. The CDR3 DNA sequence: TGTGCCATCAGTCCGGGACAGAAGTACAATGAGCAGTTCTTC. This encodes CAISPGQKYNEQFF.